The 29 T cell receptor beta chains listed next were all sequenced from one sample in a study of post-analysis software for immune sequencing data. Study observations and caveats: Relative to controls, patients had roughly five TRBV segments at higher frequency, with TRBV5-6, TRBV5-1 and TRBV20-1 among these.

Built from TCR beta cDNA, the libraries had unique molecular identifiers in them. TCRdb recomputed calls from the PCR reads with MiXCR, one row per CDR3 protein. Of fewer than 900,000 distinct CDR3 sequences listed, just over 45% are singletons. Antigen specificity for these receptors is unknown. The sample was blood. These receptors all stem from a girl aged 10-17 years with multiple sclerosis.

The DNA for the CDR3 is TGTGCCAGCAGCCAAAACCAGGGGACTATGAACACTGAAGCTTTCTTT. Its translation: CASSQNQGTMNTEAFF. J is TRBJ1-1 and V is TRBV4-2, with D perhaps TRBD1 (6 bases). The germline V and J ends were trimmed by 2 bases and 0 bases, with 13 bases remaining between them. This CDR3 has 16 residues. Looked up from germline, CDR1 is LGHNA and CDR2 is YNFKEQ.

This clonotype was seen more than once but under ten times. The genes are TRBV11-2 and TRBJ2-3; 15 bases map to TRBD2. Germline loops: CDR1 SGHAT, CDR2 FQNNGV. There are 19 residues in the CDR3. J lost 5 bases, V lost 5 bases, and 14 bases had no gene match. CDR3 residues: CASSRLGLAGGPGRDTQYF. CDR3 DNA sequence: TGTGCCAGCAGCCGTCTCGGACTAGCGGGAGGGCCGGGTCGAGATACGCAGTATTTT.

The genes are TRBV3-1 and TRBJ2-5; D possibly corresponds to TRBD1 (6 bases). Germline CDR1 and CDR2: LGHDT and YNNKEL (reference sequence). The CDR3 loop spans 13 amino acids. Trimming stripped 5 bases from V and 5 bases from J, with 12 bases between. DNA for the CDR3: TGTGCCAGCAGCTGGGGGCGCGGGGAGACCCAGTACTTC. This translates into CASSWGRGETQYF.

The rearrangement links TRBV12-3 or TRBV12-4 to TRBJ2-5, with 9 bases fitting TRBD1. Germline trimming cut 5 bases from V and 4 bases from J; bases unmatched to any gene: 5. This CDR3 comprises 14 residues. The CDR3 sequence: CASSGGQGGETQYF. The CDR3 region has the DNA TGTGCCAGCAGTGGGGGACAGGGAGGAGAGACCCAGTACTTC.

The chain employs TRBV5-1 and TRBJ1-2; 11 bases line up with TRBD1. This CDR3 contains 16 residues. Germline V gene lookup returns CDR1 SGHRS and CDR2 YFSETQ. V lost 6 bases and J lost 8; bases outside the gene matches: 15. CDR3 region: CASMAGQGATPGGYTF. The CDR3 bases are TGCGCCAGCATGGCCGGACAGGGGGCGACCCCCGGGGGCTACACCTTC.

The chain carries TRBV29-1 and TRBJ2-7, with a tentative D call TRBD1 (6 bases). Trimming took 8 bases from V and 0 from J, leaving 14 bases between them. CDR3 length equals 13 residues. Germline V gene lookup returns CDR1 SQVTM and CDR2 ANQGSEA. CDR3 loop: CSIRDMSSYEQYF. In nucleotides, the CDR3 is TGCAGCATCCGGGACATGTCCTCCTACGAGCAGTACTTC.

The chain is built from TRBV25-1 and TRBJ2-3, with a tentative D call TRBD1 (6 bases). CDR3 size: 16 residues. Trimming removed 6 bases at V and 3 bases at J, with 19 bases between. The germline V gene has CDR1 MGHDK and CDR2 SYGVNS. CDR3 loop: CASSVYSGVGTDTQYF. Here the CDR3 DNA reads TGTGCCAGCAGCGTCTACTCAGGGGTGGGGACAGATACGCAGTATTTT.

This clonotype came up a few times. The rearrangement uses TRBV4-2 and TRBJ1-5; 7 bases align to TRBD1. The CDR3 spans 17 residues. CDR1 and CDR2 from the germline V gene are LGHNA and YNFKEQ. V shed 0 bases and J 0 bases; nucleotides not matched to a gene: 5. The CDR3 region is CASSQDRGTASNQPQHF. In nucleotides, the CDR3 is TGTGCCAGCAGCCAAGATCGGGGGACAGCTAGCAATCAGCCCCAGCATTTT.

This chain links TRBV29-1 with TRBJ2-5, with TRBD1 identical over 9 bases. This CDR3 is 15 amino acids long. CDR1 is SQVTM and CDR2 is ANQGSEA in the germline V gene. V was pared by 3 bases and J by 5 bases, with 10 bases of the junction left unmatched. The CDR3 DNA follows: TGCAGCGTTGAGGGGGGGACAGGGAGACGGGAGACCCAGTACTTC. Encoded protein: CSVEGGTGRRETQYF.

This clonotype appeared a few times. The chain carries TRBV7-9 and TRBJ2-1; D tentatively reads TRBD1 or TRBD2 (5 bases each). Germline CDR1 is SEHNR and CDR2 is FQNEAQ (reference sequence). This CDR3 is built from 14 residues. V was pared by 1 base and J by 12 bases, with 16 bases between. CDR3: CASSLEIRARGQFF. The CDR3 coding sequence is TGTGCCAGCAGCTTAGAAATCAGGGCCCGGGGGCAGTTCTTC.

This clonotype was detected once. The V and J genes are TRBV28 and TRBJ1-1; D not certain. V was shortened by 8 bases and J by 7 bases, with 23 bases between the two germline ends. Germline V gives CDR1 MDHEN, CDR2 SYDVKM. This CDR3 contains 15 residues. The CDR3 nucleotides are TGTGCCAGCCCACCACTAGGGCAGGCCCCCCATGAAGCTTTCTTT. Translated: CASPPLGQAPHEAFF.

The chain uses TRBV3-1 and TRBJ2-4; tentatively, D is TRBD2 (5 bases). CDR3 size: 15 residues. Germline lookup yields CDR1 LGHDT and CDR2 YNNKEL (reference sequence). Trimming removed 4 bases from V and 5 bases from J, with 15 bases in between. CDR3 coding DNA: TGTGCCAGCAGCCCAAGCGGCCTTTTCCAAAACATTCAGTACTTC. This encodes CASSPSGLFQNIQYF.

In its sample, this clonotype was seen a few times. The chain joins TRBV12-3 or TRBV12-4 to TRBJ2-7; D is unclear. The V and J ends lost 3 bases and 3 bases respectively, with 9 bases between them. This CDR3 is 13 amino acids long. The CDR3 region is CASSFSALYEQYF. The CDR3, as DNA: TGTGCCAGCAGTTTTTCGGCCCTCTACGAGCAGTACTTC.

This clonotype showed up just a few times. The J gene is TRBJ2-3, the V gene TRBV12-3 or TRBV12-4; no definite D call. The CDR3 has 12 amino acids. Trimming shortened V by 3 bases and J by 6 bases, and 7 bases separated the two germline ends. This CDR3 is CASSFPDDTQYF. The CDR3 region has the DNA TGTGCCAGCAGTTTTCCCGATGATACGCAGTATTTT.

Here the CDR3 DNA reads TGTGCCAGCAGCTTACGGGGACGATCTCTTCAGCAAGTGACGCAGTATTTT. It encodes CASSLRGRSLQQVTQYF. V usage is TRBV11-3 and J usage is TRBJ2-3; D possibly uses TRBD1 or TRBD2 (5 bases each). This CDR3 has 17 amino acids. The ends were cut back, 2 bases at V and 9 bases at J, with 24 bases in the middle. From germline, CDR1 is SGHNT and CDR2 YENEEA.

V is TRBV5-1 and J is TRBJ1-1; D gene ambiguous. Trimming took 0 bases from V and 0 from J, leaving 9 bases between them. Germline values: CDR1 SGHRS, CDR2 YFSETQ. The CDR3 loop spans 15 amino acids. This CDR3 is CASSLAVGLNTEAFF. As DNA, the CDR3 is TGCGCCAGCAGCTTGGCCGTGGGTCTGAACACTGAAGCTTTCTTT. Using reference TRBV5-1 and TRBJ1-1 for the parts outside the CDR3, the full variable domain is KAGVTQTPRYLIKTRGQQVTLSCSPISGHRSVSWYQQTPGQGLQFLFEYFSETQRNKGNFPGRFSGRQFSNSRSEMNVSTLELGDSALYLCASSLAVGLNTEAFFGQGTRLTVV.

The chain couples TRBV13 to TRBJ2-3; tentatively, D is TRBD2 (6 bases). Germline CDR1 PRHDT, CDR2 FYEKMQ (reference sequence). V dropped 1 base and J dropped 2 bases, with 13 bases sitting between them. The CDR3 consists of 16 residues. CDR3 DNA sequence: TGTGCCAGCAGCTTAGAGGCTAGCGAGCACACAGATACGCAGTATTTT. Translation gives CASSLEASEHTDTQYF.

The chain combines TRBV5-1 with TRBJ2-1; possible D gene TRBD2, 6 bases. V was pared by 6 bases and J by 0 bases, with 19 bases between. The CDR3 extends over 17 amino acids. Germline CDR1 is SGHRS and CDR2 is YFSETQ. The chain's CDR3 is CASTSLRGLSSYNEQFF. Written as DNA, the CDR3 is TGCGCCAGCACTTCCCTACGGGGGTTGAGCTCCTACAATGAGCAGTTCTTC.

This chain uses TRBV4-1 with TRBJ2-3; D is ambiguous. V lost 1 base to trimming and J lost 0 bases, with 14 bases between them. Germline loops: CDR1 MGHRA, CDR2 YSYEKL. The CDR3 length is 17 residues. Written as DNA, the CDR3 is TGCGCCAGCAGCCAAGTTCCGGAACGGCCTAGCACAGATACGCAGTATTTT. Translating it yields CASSQVPERPSTDTQYF.

The rearrangement joins TRBV27 to TRBJ2-4, with 7 bases fitting TRBD1. The CDR3 extends over 16 amino acids. The germline V gene has CDR1 MNHEY and CDR2 SMNVEV (reference sequence). V lost 5 bases, J lost 1 base, and 8 bases stayed unmatched. In DNA, the CDR3 is TGTGCCAGCAGTCTTACAGGGGCAGGGGCCAAAAACATTCAGTACTTC. Encoded protein: CASSLTGAGAKNIQYF.

The chain has TRBV24-1 and TRBJ1-1; no reliable D call. V was shortened by 4 bases and J by 1 base, with 3 bases between the two germline ends. The length of the CDR3 is 12 residues. Germline CDR1 and CDR2: KGHDR and SFDVKD. In DNA, the CDR3 is TGTGCCACCAGTGAGGCGAACACTGAAGCTTTCTTT. As protein: CATSEANTEAFF.

This clonotype was counted a single time. The chain links TRBV20-1 to TRBJ2-1, with 7 nucleotides matching TRBD2. Trimming took 5 bases from V and 6 from J; bases not matched to a gene: 16. The CDR3 covers 16 residues. From germline, CDR1 is DFQATT and CDR2 SNEGSKA (reference sequence). CDR3 region: CSAYARLAGLFNEQFF. CDR3 bases: TGCAGTGCTTACGCCCGGTTGGCGGGACTATTCAATGAGCAGTTCTTC.

The table lists this clonotype with a few counts. The chain links TRBV10-2 to TRBJ2-1; 9 positions match TRBD1. After removal of 0 bases from V and 10 bases from J, the junction contained 7 bases not matched to a gene. The germline CDR1 and CDR2 sequences are WSHSY and SAAADI. This CDR3 has 15 residues. The CDR3 DNA reads TGCGCCAGCAGTGAGTCACAGGGGGCGCGTCAGGAGCAGTTCTTC. It translates to CASSESQGARQEQFF.

The rearrangement uses TRBV10-3 and TRBJ2-7, with 8 positions matching TRBD2. V shed 3 bases and J 7 bases; nucleotides not matched to a gene: 11. Germline V gene sequence: CDR1 ENHRY, CDR2 SYGVKD. The CDR3 is 15 residues long. CDR3 amino acids: CAISDGVSSGNEQYF. The DNA of the CDR3 is TGTGCCATCAGTGATGGAGTAAGTAGCGGGAATGAGCAGTACTTC.

The chain uses TRBV15 and TRBJ2-7; D not resolved. V lost 1 base and J lost 0, with 7 bases in between. The CDR3 length is 14 residues. Germline CDR1 and CDR2: LNHNV and YYDKDF (reference sequence). Here the CDR3 reads CATSRVGGSYEQYF. DNA of the CDR3: TGTGCCACCAGCAGAGTGGGCGGCTCCTACGAGCAGTACTTC.

The V and J genes are TRBV11-2 and TRBJ2-1; a possible D gene is TRBD2 (6 bases). Germline V gives CDR1 SGHAT, CDR2 FQNNGV. The germline V and J ends were trimmed by 5 bases and 2 bases, with 19 bases remaining between them. The CDR3 spans 17 residues. CDR3 DNA: TGTGCCAGCAGCCCCATTTTCGGGAGCTATACCTACAATGAGCAGTTCTTC. Translation: CASSPIFGSYTYNEQFF. The whole variable domain, remainder taken from reference TRBV11-2 and TRBJ2-1, is EAGVAQSPRYKIIEKRQSVAFWCNPISGHATLYWYQQILGQGPKLLIQFQNNGVVDDSQLPKDRFSAERLKGVDSTLKIQPAKLEDSAVYLCASSPIFGSYTYNEQFFGPGTRLTVL.

V and J are TRBV29-1 and TRBJ2-1; D remains ambiguous. The CDR3 is made up of 12 amino acids. Germline assignment: CDR1 SQVTM and CDR2 ANQGSEA. Trimming took off 6 bases at V and 5 bases at J, with 11 bases between the two ends. In nucleotides, the CDR3 is TGCAGCGTGGGTCCGGGTAACAATGAGCAGTTCTTC. Its protein is CSVGPGNNEQFF.

The V call is TRBV12-3 or TRBV12-4, the J call TRBJ2-1; D call uncertain. The V gene lost 7 bases and the J gene lost 8 bases, with 15 bases spanning the gap. The CDR3 runs to 13 residues. The CDR3 is CASNLSPGHEQFF. CDR3 DNA sequence: TGTGCCAGCAACCTTTCCCCGGGCCATGAGCAGTTCTTC.

This chain joins TRBV29-1 and TRBJ2-7; D is unclear. Germline-derived CDR1 and CDR2 are SQVTM and ANQGSEA. The CDR3 extends over 13 amino acids. With 4 bases removed from V and 6 bases from J, the gap between germline ends came to 16 bases. CDR3 DNA sequence: TGCAGCGTTGGGTCCCCTGGGAAGGGCGAGCAGTACTTC. It codes for CSVGSPGKGEQYF.